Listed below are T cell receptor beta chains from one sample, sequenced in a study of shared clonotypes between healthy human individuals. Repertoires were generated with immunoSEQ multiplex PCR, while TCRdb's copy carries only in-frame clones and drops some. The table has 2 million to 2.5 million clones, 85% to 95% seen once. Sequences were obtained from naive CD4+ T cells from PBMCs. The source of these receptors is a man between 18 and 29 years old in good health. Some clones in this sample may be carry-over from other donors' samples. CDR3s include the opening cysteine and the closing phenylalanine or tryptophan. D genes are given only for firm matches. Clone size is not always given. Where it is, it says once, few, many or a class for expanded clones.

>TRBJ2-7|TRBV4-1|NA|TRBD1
TGCGCCAGCAGCCAAGGCCTGACAGGGGGCCGCTACGAGCAGTACTTC
CASSQGLTGGRYEQYF
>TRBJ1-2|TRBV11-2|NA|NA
TGTGCCAGCAGCTTAGAACCCGGTGGGGTCGGGGGTGGCTACACCTTC
CASSLEPGGVGGGYTF
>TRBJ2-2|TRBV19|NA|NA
TGTGCCAGTAGTAACGACAGACGCACCGGGGAGCTGTTTTTT
CASSNDRRTGELFF
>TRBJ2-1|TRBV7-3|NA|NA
TGTGCCAGCAGCCCGGGGGGCGGTGAGCAGTTCTTC
CASSPGGGEQFF
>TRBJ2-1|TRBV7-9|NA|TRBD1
TGTGCCAGCAGCTTCCTCAGGGGGAGGCAGTTCTTC
CASSFLRGRQFF
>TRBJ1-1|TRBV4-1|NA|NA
TGCGCCAGCAGCCCCTTCGGGGGGCCCTCCATGAACACTGAAGCTTTCTTT
CASSPFGGPSMNTEAFF
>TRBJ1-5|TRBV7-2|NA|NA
TGTGCCAGCAGCTTAGAAGAAGGGGACAATCAGCCCCAGCATTTT
CASSLEEGDNQPQHF
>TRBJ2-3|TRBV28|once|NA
TGTGCCAGCAGCCTTGGGAGGGGGAGAACAGATACGCAGTATTTT
CASSLGRGRTDTQYF
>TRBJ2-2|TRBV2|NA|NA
TGTGCCAGCAGTGACAATCGTGGTGTTAACACCGGGGAGCTGTTTTTT
CASSDNRGVNTGELFF
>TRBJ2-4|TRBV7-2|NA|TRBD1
TGTGCCAGCAGTCGACAGGGAATAGCCAAAAACATTCAGTACTTC
CASSRQGIAKNIQYF
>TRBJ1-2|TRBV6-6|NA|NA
TGTGCCAGCAGGACCCCACAGGCCAACTATGGCTACACCTTC
CASRTPQANYGYTF
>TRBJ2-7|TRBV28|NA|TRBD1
TGTGCCAGCAGCACCGGGACAGGGCGGTACGAGCAGTACTTC
CASSTGTGRYEQYF
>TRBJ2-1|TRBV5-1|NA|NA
TGCGCCAGCAGCTTGGCCGACTACCTCAATGAGCAGTTCTTC
CASSLADYLNEQFF
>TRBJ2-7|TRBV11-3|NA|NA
TGTGCCAGCCGGGGAAGGTCGGACGAGCAGTACTTC
CASRGRSDEQYF
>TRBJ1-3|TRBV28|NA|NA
TGTGCCAGTTCCGGGTCGGGGGGCCTAAACACCATATATTTT
CASSGSGGLNTIYF
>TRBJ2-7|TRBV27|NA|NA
TGTGCCAGCAAACCCCTCGGACTAACGATCTACGAGCAGTACTTC
CASKPLGLTIYEQYF
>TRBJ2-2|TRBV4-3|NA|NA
TGCGCCAGCAGCCTTGGGGTAGGGACCGGGGAGCTGTTTTTT
CASSLGVGTGELFF
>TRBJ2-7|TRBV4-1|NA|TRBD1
TGCGCCAGCAGCCAAGGACAGGGTCCGATCTACGAGCAGTACTTC
CASSQGQGPIYEQYF
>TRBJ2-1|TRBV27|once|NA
TGTGCCAGCACCATCATTTCCCCTTCACGCAATGAGCAGTTCTTC
CASTIISPSRNEQFF
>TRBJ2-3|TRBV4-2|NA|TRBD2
TGTGCCAGCAGCCAACCTAGCGGGATAGATACGCAGTATTTT
CASSQPSGIDTQYF
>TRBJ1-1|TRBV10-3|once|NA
TGTGCCATCAGTGAGTCGTTAAGGGGAAGTGGTGACACTGAAGCTTTCTTT
CAISESLRGSGDTEAFF
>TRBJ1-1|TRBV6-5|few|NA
TGTGCCAGCAGCTCGACGACTGAAGCTTTCTTT
CASSSTTEAFF
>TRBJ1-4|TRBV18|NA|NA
TGTGCCAGCTCACTCGACAGGTTTAATGAAAAACTGTTTTTT
CASSLDRFNEKLFF
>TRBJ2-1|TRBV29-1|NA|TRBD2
TGCAGCGTTGTGGGACTAGCGGGGTCCAATGAGCAGTTCTTC
CSVVGLAGSNEQFF
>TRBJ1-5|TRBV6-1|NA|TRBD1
TGTGCCAGCAGTGCCCGGGACAGGGTGAGCAATCAGCCCCAGCATTTT
CASSARDRVSNQPQHF
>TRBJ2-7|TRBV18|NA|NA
TGTGCCAGCTCACCAAATGCAGGGGTCTACGAGCAGTACTTC
CASSPNAGVYEQYF
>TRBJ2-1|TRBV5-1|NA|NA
TGCGCCAGCAGAAAAAAAGGGAACGGGGTGGGAAATGAGCAGTTCTTC
CASRKKGNGVGNEQFF
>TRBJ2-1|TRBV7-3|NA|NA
TGTGCCAGCAGCCTACTCGACGGCAATGAGCAGTTCTTC
CASSLLDGNEQFF
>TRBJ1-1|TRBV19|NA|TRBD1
TGTGCCAGTACCAACCGGGACAGGGGACGGCGGGACACTGAAGCTTTCTTT
CASTNRDRGRRDTEAFF
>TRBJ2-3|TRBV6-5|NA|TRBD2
TGTGCCAGCAGCCGCGGCCTAGCGGGGGGAAATACGCAGTATTTT
CASSRGLAGGNTQYF
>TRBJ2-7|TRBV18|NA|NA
TGTGCCAGCTCACCTCAGGGCTCCTACGAGCAGTACTTC
CASSPQGSYEQYF
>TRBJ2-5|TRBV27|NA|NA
TGTGCCAGCAGTTTAACAGGGCTAGGGGAGACCCAGTACTTC
CASSLTGLGETQYF